The 15 T cell receptor beta chains below were found in one sample sequenced in a study of shared clonotypes between healthy human individuals (dated by TCRdb to about 2020). Library construction relied on the immunoSEQ multiplex PCR assay. The immuneACCESS repertoire file appears here via TCRdb, limited to in-frame rearrangements. These files lack a portion of the clones; in checked studies, under half of the deficit traces to unresolved V genes, and the cause of the others is not known. The sample includes some 2,000,000 clones, with 85% to 95% observed a single time. The top ten hold 0.1% to 0.15% of the sample. Sequenced sample: naive CD4+ T cells sorted from blood. The cell subset or site label for this specimen denotes: CD45RA+ positively selected. These receptors came from a man younger than 35 in good health.

J is TRBJ2-7 and V is TRBV6-1; D remains unclear. The CDR3 runs 15 residues. The V gene lost 1 base and the J gene lost 1 base, with 11 bases spanning the gap. Germline loops: CDR1 MNHNS, CDR2 SASEGT. CDR3 sequence: CASSEVGGPSYEQYF. CDR3 coding DNA: TGTGCCAGCAGTGAAGTCGGTGGGCCTTCCTACGAGCAGTACTTC.

The chain is built from TRBV7-8 and TRBJ2-2; 8 bases fit TRBD2. V trimming: 2 bases; J trimming: 1 base; junction bases outside the gene matches: 9. CDR3 length: 18 residues. Germline CDR1 reads SGHVS; CDR2 reads FQNEAQ. CDR3 residues: CASSLRERGLLNTGELFF. DNA of the CDR3: TGTGCCAGCAGCTTACGGGAGCGGGGGCTCCTGAACACCGGGGAGCTGTTTTTT.

The V call is TRBV5-6, the J call TRBJ2-1; D possibly corresponds to TRBD1 (8 bases). The CDR3 consists of 15 residues. CDR1 and CDR2 from the germline V gene are SGHDT and YYEEEE. Trimming cost V 3 bases and J 9 bases, with 19 bases left between them. The CDR3 DNA reads TGTGCCAGCAGCTACAGGGGGGAGGGCCAGGGTGAGCAGTTCTTC. It specifies CASSYRGEGQGEQFF. Supplemented by reference TRBV5-6 and TRBJ2-1, the full variable domain reads DAGVTQSPTHLIKTRGQQVTLRCSPKSGHDTVSWYQQALGQGPQFIFQYYEEEERQRGNFPDRFSGHQFPNYSSELNVNALLLGDSALYLCASSYRGEGQGEQFFGPGTRLTVL.

The V gene is TRBV6-5, the J gene TRBJ2-1; TRBD1 is a possible D gene (5 bases). V shed 5 bases and J shed 5 bases, with 13 bases lying between them. Germline assignment: CDR1 MNHEY and CDR2 SVGAGI. The CDR3 totals 14 residues. CDR3 sequence (DNA): TGTGCCAGCAGTCGTCCTCAGGGTGACAATGAGCAGTTCTTC. As protein: CASSRPQGDNEQFF.

The rearrangement uses TRBV27 and TRBJ2-5, with 7 bases aligning to TRBD2. CDR1 is MNHEY, CDR2 SMNVEV, per germline (reference sequence). The CDR3 totals 14 residues. The V segment lost 6 bases and the J segment 5 bases; nucleotides outside the gene matches: 9. In DNA form, the CDR3 reads TGTGCCAGCAGCAGGAAGGCGGGAGATGAGACCCAGTACTTC. It translates to CASSRKAGDETQYF.

The chain is built from TRBV7-2 and TRBJ2-1, with 8 positions matching TRBD2. Germline values: CDR1 SGHTA, CDR2 FQGNSA. The CDR3 runs 12 residues. V lost 6 bases to trimming and J lost 10 bases; unmatched junction nucleotides: 5. CDR3 nucleotides: TGTGCCAGCAGTCCTGGACTAGCCGAGCAGTTCTTC. It specifies CASSPGLAEQFF.

The CDR3 reads CASSPRVFNTGELFF. The CDR3 DNA follows: TGTGCCAGCTCACCGAGGGTTTTCAACACCGGGGAGCTGTTTTTT. This chain links TRBV18 with TRBJ2-2; the D gene is possibly TRBD2 (5 bases). Germline V gene data show CDR1 as KGHSH and CDR2 as LQKENI. The V end lost 3 bases, the J end lost 2 bases, and 10 bases lay between the germline ends. The CDR3 is 15 amino acids.

The CDR3 is CATKGESSYTGELFF. CDR3 nucleotide sequence: TGTGCCACCAAAGGAGAGTCTAGCTACACCGGGGAGCTGTTTTTT. The gene calls are TRBV2 and TRBJ2-2, with D maybe TRBD2 (5 bases). Trimming took 10 bases from V and 3 from J, leaving 18 bases between them. Per the germline V gene, CDR1 is SNHLY and CDR2 is FYNNEI. This CDR3 has 15 amino acids. The whole variable domain, remainder taken from reference TRBV2 and TRBJ2-2, is EPEVTQTPSHQVTQMGQEVILRCVPISNHLYFYWYRQILGQKVEFLVSFYNNEISEKSEIFDDQFSVERPDGSNFTLKIRSTKLEDSAMYFCATKGESSYTGELFFGEGSRLTVL.

The chain carries TRBV18 and TRBJ2-5; no clear D. From germline, CDR1 is KGHSH and CDR2 LQKENI. The CDR3 consists of 14 residues. The V end lost 2 bases, the J end lost 5 bases, and 12 bases lay between the germline ends. The CDR3 DNA follows: TGTGCCAGCTCACCATTAGGATCGGAGGAGACCCAGTACTTC. Translated, it gives CASSPLGSEETQYF. Combining the CDR3 with reference TRBV18 and TRBJ2-5 gives the whole variable domain NAGVMQNPRHLVRRRGQEARLRCSPMKGHSHVYWYRQLPEEGLKFMVYLQKENIIDESGMPKERFSAEFPKEGPSILRIQQVVRGDSAAYFCASSPLGSEETQYFGPGTRLLVL.

The chain is built from TRBV5-1 and TRBJ2-3, with 7 bases identical to TRBD2. Looked up from germline, CDR1 is SGHRS and CDR2 is YFSETQ. The CDR3 has 14 residues. The V segment lost 4 bases and the J segment 0 bases; nucleotides outside the gene matches: 2. The chain's CDR3 is CASSTSVSTDTQYF. CDR3 nucleotides: TGCGCCAGCAGCACTAGCGTAAGCACAGATACGCAGTATTTT.

The chain carries TRBV6-5 and TRBJ1-2; 8 positions agree with TRBD1. This CDR3 is built from 15 residues. V lost 7 bases and J lost 4; bases outside the gene matches: 11. Germline-derived CDR1 and CDR2 are MNHEY and SVGAGI. Here the CDR3 DNA reads TGTGCCAGCACCGACGGGCAGGGGGCAACCTATGGCTACACCTTC. It translates to CASTDGQGATYGYTF.

The V gene is TRBV6-5, the J gene TRBJ2-7; 8 nucleotides match TRBD2. V shed 9 bases, J shed 5 bases, and the junction held 9 bases outside the gene matches. This CDR3 comprises 13 residues. Germline V gene sequence: CDR1 MNHEY, CDR2 SVGAGI. The CDR3 nucleotides read TGTGCCAGTGGAGGACTAGCAACCCACGAGCAGTACTTC. It is translated as CASGGLATHEQYF.

This CDR3 reads CASSYLGQGETQYF. DNA of the CDR3: TGTGCCAGCAGTTACTTGGGACAAGGAGAGACCCAGTACTTC. The rearrangement uses TRBV6-6 and TRBJ2-5; a possible D gene is TRBD1 (6 bases). The CDR3 extends over 14 amino acids. Germline CDR1 MNHNY, CDR2 SVGAGI (reference sequence). Trimming stripped 1 base from V and 4 bases from J, with 10 bases between.

The chain has TRBV11-2 and TRBJ2-2; TRBD1 matches 7 bases. This CDR3 has 15 residues. CDR1 is SGHAT and CDR2 is FQNNGV in the germline V gene. The V and J ends lost 4 bases and 4 bases, in that order; junction bases with no gene match: 6. CDR3 amino acids: CASSYIPGGTGELFF. The CDR3, as DNA: TGTGCCAGCAGCTATATCCCAGGGGGCACCGGGGAGCTGTTTTTT. The full variable domain, its missing parts supplied by reference TRBV11-2 and TRBJ2-2, is EAGVAQSPRYKIIEKRQSVAFWCNPISGHATLYWYQQILGQGPKLLIQFQNNGVVDDSQLPKDRFSAERLKGVDSTLKIQPAKLEDSAVYLCASSYIPGGTGELFFGEGSRLTVL.

The chain carries TRBV7-2 and TRBJ2-2; the D gene could be TRBD1 or TRBD2 (5 bases each). With 5 bases removed from V and 4 bases from J, the gap between germline ends came to 20 bases. There are 17 residues in the CDR3. Per germline, CDR1 SGHTA and CDR2 FQGNSA. CDR3 in DNA: TGTGCCAGCAGCAACCAGGGCCCGGGGTGGAGCACCGGGGAGCTGTTTTTT. Amino acids: CASSNQGPGWSTGELFF.